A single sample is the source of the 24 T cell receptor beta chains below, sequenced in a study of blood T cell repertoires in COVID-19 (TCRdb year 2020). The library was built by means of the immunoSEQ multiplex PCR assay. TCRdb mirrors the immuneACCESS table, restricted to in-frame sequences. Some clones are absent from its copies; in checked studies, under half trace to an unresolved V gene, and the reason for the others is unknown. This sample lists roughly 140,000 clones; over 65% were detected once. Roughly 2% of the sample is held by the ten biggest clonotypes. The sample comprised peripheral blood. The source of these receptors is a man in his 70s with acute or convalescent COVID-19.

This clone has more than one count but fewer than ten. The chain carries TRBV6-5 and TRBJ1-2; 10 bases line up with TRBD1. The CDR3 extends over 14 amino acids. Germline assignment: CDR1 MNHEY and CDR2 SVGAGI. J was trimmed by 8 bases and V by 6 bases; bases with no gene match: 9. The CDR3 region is CASRRTGTGAGYTF. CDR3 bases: TGTGCCAGCAGAAGAACCGGGACAGGGGCAGGCTACACCTTC.

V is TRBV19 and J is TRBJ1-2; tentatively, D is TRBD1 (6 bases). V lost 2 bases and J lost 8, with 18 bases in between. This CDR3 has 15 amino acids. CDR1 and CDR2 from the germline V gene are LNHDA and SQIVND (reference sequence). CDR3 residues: CASSIWDTQRGGYTF. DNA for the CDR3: TGTGCCAGTAGTATATGGGACACGCAACGTGGGGGCTACACCTTC. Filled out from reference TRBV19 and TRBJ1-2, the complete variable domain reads DGGITQSPKYLFRKEGQNVTLSCEQNLNHDAMYWYRQDPGQGLRLIYYSQIVNDFQKGDIAEGYSVSREKKESFPLTVTSAQKNPTAFYLCASSIWDTQRGGYTFGSGTRLTVV.

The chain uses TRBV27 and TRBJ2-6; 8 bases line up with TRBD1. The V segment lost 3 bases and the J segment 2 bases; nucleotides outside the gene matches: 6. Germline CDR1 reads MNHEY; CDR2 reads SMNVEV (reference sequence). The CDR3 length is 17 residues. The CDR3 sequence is CASSFVQGAPGANVLTF. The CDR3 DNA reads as TGTGCCAGCAGTTTTGTGCAGGGGGCCCCTGGGGCCAACGTCCTGACTTTC.

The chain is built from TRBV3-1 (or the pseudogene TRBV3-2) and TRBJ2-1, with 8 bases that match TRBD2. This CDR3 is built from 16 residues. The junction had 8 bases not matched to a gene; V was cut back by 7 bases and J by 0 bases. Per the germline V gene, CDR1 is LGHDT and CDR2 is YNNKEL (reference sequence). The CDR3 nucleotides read TGTGCCAGCACCCTCGGGGGGGCGAACTCCTACAATGAGCAGTTCTTC. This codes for CASTLGGANSYNEQFF.

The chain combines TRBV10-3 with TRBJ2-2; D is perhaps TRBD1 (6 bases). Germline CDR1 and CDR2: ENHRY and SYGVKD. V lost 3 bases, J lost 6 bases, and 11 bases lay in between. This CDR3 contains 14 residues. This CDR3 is CAISDRGSAGELFF. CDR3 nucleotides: TGTGCCATCAGTGATAGGGGGTCGGCCGGGGAGCTGTTTTTT.

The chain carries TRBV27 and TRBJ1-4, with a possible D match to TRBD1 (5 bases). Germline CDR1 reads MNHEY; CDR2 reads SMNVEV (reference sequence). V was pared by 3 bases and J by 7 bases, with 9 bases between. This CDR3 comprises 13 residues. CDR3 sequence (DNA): TGTGCCAGCAGTTTTTCAGGGTTTGAAAAACTGTTTTTT. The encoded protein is CASSFSGFEKLFF.

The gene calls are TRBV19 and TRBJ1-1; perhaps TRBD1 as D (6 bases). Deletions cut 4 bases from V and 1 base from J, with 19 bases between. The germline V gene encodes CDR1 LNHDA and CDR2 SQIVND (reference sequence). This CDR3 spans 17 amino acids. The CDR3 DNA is TGTGCCAGTAGTAGGACCGGCCAAATAGGGGGGAACACTGAAGCTTTCTTT. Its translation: CASSRTGQIGGNTEAFF.

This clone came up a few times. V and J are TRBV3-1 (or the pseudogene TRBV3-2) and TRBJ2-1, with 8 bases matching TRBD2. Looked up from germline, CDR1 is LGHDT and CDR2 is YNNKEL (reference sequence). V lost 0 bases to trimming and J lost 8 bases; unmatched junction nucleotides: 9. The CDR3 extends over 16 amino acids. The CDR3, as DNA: TGTGCCAGCAGCCAAGATAAAGCGGGAGTGAGGGATGAGCAGTTCTTC. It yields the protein CASSQDKAGVRDEQFF.

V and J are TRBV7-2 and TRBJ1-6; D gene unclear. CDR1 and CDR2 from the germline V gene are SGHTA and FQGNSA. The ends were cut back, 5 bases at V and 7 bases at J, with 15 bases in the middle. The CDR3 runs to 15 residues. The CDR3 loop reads CASSREGRTNSPLHF. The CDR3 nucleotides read TGTGCCAGCAGCCGCGAAGGGAGGACGAATTCACCCCTCCACTTT.

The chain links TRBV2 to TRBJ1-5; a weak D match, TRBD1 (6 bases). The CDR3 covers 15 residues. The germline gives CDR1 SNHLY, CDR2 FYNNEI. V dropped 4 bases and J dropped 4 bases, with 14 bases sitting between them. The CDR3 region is CASSVRGARNQPQHF. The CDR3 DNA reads TGTGCCAGCAGTGTCCGGGGGGCAAGGAATCAGCCCCAGCATTTT.

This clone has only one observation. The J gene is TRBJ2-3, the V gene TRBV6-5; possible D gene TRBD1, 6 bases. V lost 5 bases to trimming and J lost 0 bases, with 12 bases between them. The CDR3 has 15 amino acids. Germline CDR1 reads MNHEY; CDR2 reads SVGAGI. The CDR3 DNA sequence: TGTGCCAGCAGTCGACTCAGGGGTAGCACAGATACGCAGTATTTT. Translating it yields CASSRLRGSTDTQYF.

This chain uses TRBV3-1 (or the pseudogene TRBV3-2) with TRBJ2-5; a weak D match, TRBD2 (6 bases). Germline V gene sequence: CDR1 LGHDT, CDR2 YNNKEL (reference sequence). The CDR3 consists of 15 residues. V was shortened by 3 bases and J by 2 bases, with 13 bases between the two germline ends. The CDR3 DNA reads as TGTGCCAGCAGCCAGGGAGGCGGGGTACAAGAGACCCAGTACTTC. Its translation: CASSQGGGVQETQYF.

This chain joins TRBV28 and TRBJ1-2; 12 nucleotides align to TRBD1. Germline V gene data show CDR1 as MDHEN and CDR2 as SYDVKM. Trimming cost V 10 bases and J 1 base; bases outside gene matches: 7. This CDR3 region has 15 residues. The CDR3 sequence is CATGTGGAGNYGYTF. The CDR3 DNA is TGTGCCACCGGGACAGGGGGCGCGGGTAACTATGGCTACACCTTC.

CDR3 nucleotides: TGTGCCACCAGTGAAAGGACAGGGGATAATGAAAAACTGTTTTTT. Translated, it gives CATSERTGDNEKLFF. The chain recombines TRBV24-1 with TRBJ1-4; 9 bases agree with TRBD1. CDR3 length: 15 residues. J gave up 4 bases and V 4 bases, and 3 bases lay outside the gene matches. Germline lookup yields CDR1 KGHDR and CDR2 SFDVKD.

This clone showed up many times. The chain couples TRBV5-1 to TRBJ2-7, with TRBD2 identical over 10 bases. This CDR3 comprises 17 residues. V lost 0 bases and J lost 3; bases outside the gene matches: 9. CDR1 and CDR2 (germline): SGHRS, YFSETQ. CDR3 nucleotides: TGCGCCAGCAGCTTGGCCCTAGCGGGAGAAATGAGCTACGAGCAGTACTTC. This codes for CASSLALAGEMSYEQYF.

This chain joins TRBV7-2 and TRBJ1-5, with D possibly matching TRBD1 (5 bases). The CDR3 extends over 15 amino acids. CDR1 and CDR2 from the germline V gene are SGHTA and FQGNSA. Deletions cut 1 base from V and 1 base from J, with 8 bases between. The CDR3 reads CASSLDSGSNQPQHF. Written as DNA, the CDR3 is TGTGCCAGCAGCTTAGACTCAGGGAGCAATCAGCCCCAGCATTTT.

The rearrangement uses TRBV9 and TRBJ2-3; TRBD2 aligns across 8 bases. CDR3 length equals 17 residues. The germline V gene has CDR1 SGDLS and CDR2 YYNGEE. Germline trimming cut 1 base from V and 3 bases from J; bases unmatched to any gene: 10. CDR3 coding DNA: TGTGCCAGCAGCGTAATGGTTACGGGAGGGCCGACAGATACGCAGTATTTT. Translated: CASSVMVTGGPTDTQYF.

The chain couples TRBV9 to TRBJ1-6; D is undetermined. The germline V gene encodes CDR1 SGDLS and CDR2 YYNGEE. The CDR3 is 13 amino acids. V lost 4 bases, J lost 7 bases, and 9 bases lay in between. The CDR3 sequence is CASSTESNSPLHF. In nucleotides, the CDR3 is TGTGCCAGCAGCACTGAGTCAAATTCACCCCTCCACTTT.

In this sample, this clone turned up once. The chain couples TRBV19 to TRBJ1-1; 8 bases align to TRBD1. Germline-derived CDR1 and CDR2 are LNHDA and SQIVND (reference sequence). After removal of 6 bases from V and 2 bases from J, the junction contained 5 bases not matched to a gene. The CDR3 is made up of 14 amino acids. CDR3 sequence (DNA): TGTGCCAGTAGGGGACAGGCGAAAAACACTGAAGCTTTCTTT. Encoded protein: CASRGQAKNTEAFF.

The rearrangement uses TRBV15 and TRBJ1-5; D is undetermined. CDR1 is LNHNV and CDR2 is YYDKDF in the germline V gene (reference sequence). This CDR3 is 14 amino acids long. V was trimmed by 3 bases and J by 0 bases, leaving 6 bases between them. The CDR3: CATSREISNQPQHF. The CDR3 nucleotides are TGTGCCACCAGCAGGGAGATTAGCAATCAGCCCCAGCATTTT. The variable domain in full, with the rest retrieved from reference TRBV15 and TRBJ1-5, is DAMVIQNPRYQVTQFGKPVTLSCSQTLNHNVMYWYQQKSSQAPKLLFHYYDKDFNNEADTPDNFQSRRPNTSFCFLDIRSPGLGDTAMYLCATSREISNQPQHFGDGTRLSIL.

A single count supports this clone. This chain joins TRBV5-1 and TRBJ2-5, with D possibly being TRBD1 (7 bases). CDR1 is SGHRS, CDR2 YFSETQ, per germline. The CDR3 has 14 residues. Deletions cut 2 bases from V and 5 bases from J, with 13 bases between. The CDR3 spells CASSFSGGRETQYF. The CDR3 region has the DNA TGCGCCAGCAGCTTCTCAGGGGGGAGGGAGACCCAGTACTTC.

The CDR3 nucleotides read TGTGCCAGCAGCCCACCGACAGCGCAAGCTTTCTTT. Amino acid sequence: CASSPPTAQAFF. The J gene is TRBJ1-1, the V gene TRBV7-9; possible D gene TRBD1, 5 bases. Trimming shortened V by 5 bases and J by 9 bases, and 13 bases separated the two germline ends. CDR3 size: 12 residues. Germline CDR1 SEHNR, CDR2 FQNEAQ (reference sequence).

The CDR3 spells CASSPGGGYREAFF. DNA for the CDR3: TGTGCCAGCTCACCGGGAGGGGGATATAGAGAAGCTTTCTTT. The chain couples TRBV18 to TRBJ1-1; possibly TRBD1 for D (6 bases). The CDR3 consists of 14 residues. Germline CDR1 reads KGHSH; CDR2 reads LQKENI. V lost 3 bases to trimming and J lost 8 bases, with 16 bases between them.

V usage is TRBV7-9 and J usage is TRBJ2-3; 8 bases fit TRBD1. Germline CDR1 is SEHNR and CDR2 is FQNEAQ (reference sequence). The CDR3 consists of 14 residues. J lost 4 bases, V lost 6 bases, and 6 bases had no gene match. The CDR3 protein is CASRSDRAPDTQYF. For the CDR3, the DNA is TGTGCCAGCAGATCGGACAGGGCCCCAGATACGCAGTATTTT. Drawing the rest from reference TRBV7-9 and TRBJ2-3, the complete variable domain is DTGVSQNPRHKITKRGQNVTFRCDPISEHNRLYWYRQTLGQGPEFLTYFQNEAQLEKSRLLSDRFSAERPKGSFSTLEIQRTEQGDSAMYLCASRSDRAPDTQYFGPGTRLTVL.